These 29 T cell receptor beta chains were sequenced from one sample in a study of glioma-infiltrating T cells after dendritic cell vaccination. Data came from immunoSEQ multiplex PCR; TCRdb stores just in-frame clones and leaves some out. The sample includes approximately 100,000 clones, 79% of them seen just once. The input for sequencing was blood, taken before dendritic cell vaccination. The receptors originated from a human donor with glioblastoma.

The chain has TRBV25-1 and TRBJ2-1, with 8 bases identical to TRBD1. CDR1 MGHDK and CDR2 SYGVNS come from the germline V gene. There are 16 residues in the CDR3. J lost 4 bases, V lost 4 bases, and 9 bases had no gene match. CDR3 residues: CASSGGRDRYYNEQFF. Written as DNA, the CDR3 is TGTGCCAGCAGTGGGGGTAGGGACAGGTATTACAATGAGCAGTTCTTC.

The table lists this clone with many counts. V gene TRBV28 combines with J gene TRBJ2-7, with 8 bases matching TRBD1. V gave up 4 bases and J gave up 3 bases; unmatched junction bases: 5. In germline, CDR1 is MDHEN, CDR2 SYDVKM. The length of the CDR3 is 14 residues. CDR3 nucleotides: TGTGCCAGCAGTTCGGGACAGGACTACTACGAGCAGTACTTC. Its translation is CASSSGQDYYEQYF.

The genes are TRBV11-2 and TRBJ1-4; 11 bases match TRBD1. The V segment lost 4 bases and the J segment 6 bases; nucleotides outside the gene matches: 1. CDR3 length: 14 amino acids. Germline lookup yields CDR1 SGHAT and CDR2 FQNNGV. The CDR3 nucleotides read TGTGCCAGCAGCTCGGACAGGGGGCATGAAAAACTGTTTTTT. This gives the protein CASSSDRGHEKLFF.

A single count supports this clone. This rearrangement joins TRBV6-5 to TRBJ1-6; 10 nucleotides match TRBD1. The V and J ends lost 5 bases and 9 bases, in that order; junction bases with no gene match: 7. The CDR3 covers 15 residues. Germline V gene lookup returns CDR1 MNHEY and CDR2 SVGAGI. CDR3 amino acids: CASSPRDRGSSPLHF. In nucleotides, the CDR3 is TGTGCCAGCAGTCCCCGGGACAGGGGATCTTCACCCCTCCACTTT.

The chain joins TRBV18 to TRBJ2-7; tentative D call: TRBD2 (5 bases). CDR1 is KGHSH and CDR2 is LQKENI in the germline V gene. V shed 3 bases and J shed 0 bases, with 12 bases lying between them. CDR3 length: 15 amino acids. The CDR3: CASSPFRTASYEQYF. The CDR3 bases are TGTGCCAGCTCACCTTTCCGGACTGCCTCCTACGAGCAGTACTTC.

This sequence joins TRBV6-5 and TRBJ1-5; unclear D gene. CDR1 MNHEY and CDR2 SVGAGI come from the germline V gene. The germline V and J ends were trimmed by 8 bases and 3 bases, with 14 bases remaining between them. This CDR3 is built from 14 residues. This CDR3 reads CASPARGDNQPQHF. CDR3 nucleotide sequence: TGTGCCAGCCCTGCACGGGGAGACAATCAGCCCCAGCATTTT.

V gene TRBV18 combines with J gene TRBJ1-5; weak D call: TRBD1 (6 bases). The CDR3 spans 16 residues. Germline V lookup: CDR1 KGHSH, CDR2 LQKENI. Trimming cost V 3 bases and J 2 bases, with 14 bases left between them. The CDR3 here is CASSPIGGSGNQPQHF. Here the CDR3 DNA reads TGTGCCAGCTCACCGATAGGGGGTTCGGGCAATCAGCCCCAGCATTTT.

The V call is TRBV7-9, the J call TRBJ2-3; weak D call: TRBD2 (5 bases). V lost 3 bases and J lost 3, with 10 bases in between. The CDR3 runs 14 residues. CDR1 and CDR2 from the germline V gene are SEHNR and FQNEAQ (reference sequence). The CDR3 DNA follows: TGTGCCAGCAGCTTCGAGGGATTGACAGATACGCAGTATTTT. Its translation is CASSFEGLTDTQYF.

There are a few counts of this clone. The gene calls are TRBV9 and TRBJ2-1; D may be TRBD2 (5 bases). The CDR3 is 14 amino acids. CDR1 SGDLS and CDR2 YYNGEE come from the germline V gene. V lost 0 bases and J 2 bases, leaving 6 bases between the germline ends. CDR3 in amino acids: CASSVAGTYNEQFF. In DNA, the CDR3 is TGTGCCAGCAGCGTAGCGGGGACCTACAATGAGCAGTTCTTC.

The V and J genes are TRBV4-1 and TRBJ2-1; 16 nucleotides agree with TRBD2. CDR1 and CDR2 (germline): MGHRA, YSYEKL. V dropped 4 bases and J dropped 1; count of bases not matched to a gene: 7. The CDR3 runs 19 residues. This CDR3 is CASSRPGLAGGPSYNEQFF. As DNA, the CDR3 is TGCGCCAGCAGCCGACCGGGACTAGCGGGAGGGCCATCCTACAATGAGCAGTTCTTC.

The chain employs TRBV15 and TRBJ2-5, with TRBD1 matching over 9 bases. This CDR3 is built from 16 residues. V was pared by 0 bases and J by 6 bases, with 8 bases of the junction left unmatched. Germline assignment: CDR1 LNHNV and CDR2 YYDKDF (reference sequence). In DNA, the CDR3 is TGTGCCACCAGCAGAGATAGGGGACAGGGTTGGCAGACCCAGTACTTC. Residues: CATSRDRGQGWQTQYF.

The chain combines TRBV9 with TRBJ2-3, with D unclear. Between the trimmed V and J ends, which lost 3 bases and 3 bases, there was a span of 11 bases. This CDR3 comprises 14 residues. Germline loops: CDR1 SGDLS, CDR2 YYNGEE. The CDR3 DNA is TGTGCCAGCAGCGCCGTCGTCAGGACAGATACGCAGTATTTT. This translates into CASSAVVRTDTQYF.

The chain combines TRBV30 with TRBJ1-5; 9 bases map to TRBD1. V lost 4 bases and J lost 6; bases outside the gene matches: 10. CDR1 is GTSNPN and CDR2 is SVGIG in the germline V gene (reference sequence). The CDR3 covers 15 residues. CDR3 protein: CAWTPTGQGRQPQHF. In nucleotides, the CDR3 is TGTGCCTGGACCCCCACGGGACAGGGACGTCAGCCCCAGCATTTT. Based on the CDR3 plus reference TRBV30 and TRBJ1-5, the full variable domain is SQTIHQWPATLVQPVGSPLSLECTVEGTSNPNLYWYRQAAGRGLQLLFYSVGIGQISSEVPQNLSASRPQDRQFILSSKKLLLSDSGFYLCAWTPTGQGRQPQHFGDGTRLSIL.

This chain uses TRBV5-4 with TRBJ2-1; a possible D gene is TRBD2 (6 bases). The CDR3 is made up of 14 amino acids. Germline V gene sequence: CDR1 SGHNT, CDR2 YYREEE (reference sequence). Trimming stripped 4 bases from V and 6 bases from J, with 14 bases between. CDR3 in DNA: TGTGCCAGCAGCACGCCCACTAGCTTCAATGAGCAGTTCTTC. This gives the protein CASSTPTSFNEQFF.

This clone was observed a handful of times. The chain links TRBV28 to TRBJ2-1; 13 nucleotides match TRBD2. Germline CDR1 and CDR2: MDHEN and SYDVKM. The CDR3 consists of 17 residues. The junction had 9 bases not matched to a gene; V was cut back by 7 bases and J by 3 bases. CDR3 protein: CASTKPGLAGLYNEQFF. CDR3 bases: TGTGCCAGCACTAAACCGGGACTAGCGGGACTCTACAATGAGCAGTTCTTC.

The DNA for the CDR3 is TGCAGCGTTGAATGGGGGACAGGGAACCACGAGCAGTACTTC. It encodes CSVEWGTGNHEQYF. This chain links TRBV29-1 with TRBJ2-7; 9 positions match TRBD1. The CDR3 has 14 amino acids. The germline gives CDR1 SQVTM, CDR2 ANQGSEA. V shed 2 bases, J shed 5 bases, and the junction held 7 bases outside the gene matches.

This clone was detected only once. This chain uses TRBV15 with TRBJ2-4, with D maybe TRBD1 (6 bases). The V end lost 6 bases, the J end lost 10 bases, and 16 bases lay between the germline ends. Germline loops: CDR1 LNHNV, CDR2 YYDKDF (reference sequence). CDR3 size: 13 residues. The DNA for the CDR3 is TGTGCCACCAGTTCAGGGGTAAAGCGTATTCAGTACTTC. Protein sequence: CATSSGVKRIQYF.

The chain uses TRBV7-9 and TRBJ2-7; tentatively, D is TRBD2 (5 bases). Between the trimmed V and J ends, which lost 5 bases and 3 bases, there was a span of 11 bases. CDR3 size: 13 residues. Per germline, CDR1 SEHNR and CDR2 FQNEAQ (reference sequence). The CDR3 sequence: CASSPAVLYEQYF. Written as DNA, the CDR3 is TGTGCCAGCAGCCCAGCGGTACTCTACGAGCAGTACTTC.

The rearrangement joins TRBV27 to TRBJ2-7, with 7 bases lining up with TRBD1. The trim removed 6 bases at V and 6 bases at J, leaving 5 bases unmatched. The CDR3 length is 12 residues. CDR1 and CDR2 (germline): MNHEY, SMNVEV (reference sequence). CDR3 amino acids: CASRKQGFEQYF. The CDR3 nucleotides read TGTGCCAGCAGAAAACAGGGGTTCGAGCAGTACTTC.

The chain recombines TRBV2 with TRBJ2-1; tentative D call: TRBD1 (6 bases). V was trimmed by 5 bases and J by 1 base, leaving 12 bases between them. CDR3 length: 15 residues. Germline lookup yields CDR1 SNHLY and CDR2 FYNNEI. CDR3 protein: CASSYRARSYNEQFF. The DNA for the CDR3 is TGTGCCAGCAGTTACAGGGCGAGATCCTACAATGAGCAGTTCTTC.

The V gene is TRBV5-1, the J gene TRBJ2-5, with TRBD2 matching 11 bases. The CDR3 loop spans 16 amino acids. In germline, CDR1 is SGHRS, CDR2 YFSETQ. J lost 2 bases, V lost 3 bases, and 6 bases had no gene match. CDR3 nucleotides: TGCGCCAGCAGCTCGGGGACTAGCGGTACACAAGAGACCCAGTACTTC. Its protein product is CASSSGTSGTQETQYF.

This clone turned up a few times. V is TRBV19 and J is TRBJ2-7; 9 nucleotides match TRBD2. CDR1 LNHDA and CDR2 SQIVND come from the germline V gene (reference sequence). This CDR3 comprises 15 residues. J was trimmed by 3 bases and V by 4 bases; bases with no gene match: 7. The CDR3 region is CASSRPGLALYEQYF. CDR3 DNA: TGTGCCAGTAGTAGACCGGGACTAGCTCTCTACGAGCAGTACTTC.

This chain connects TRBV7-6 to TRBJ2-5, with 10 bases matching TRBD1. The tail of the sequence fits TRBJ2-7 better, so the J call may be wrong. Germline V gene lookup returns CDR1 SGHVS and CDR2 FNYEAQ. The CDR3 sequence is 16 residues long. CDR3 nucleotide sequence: TGTGCCAGCAGCTTAGTTAGGACAGGGGGCTCCTACGAGCAGTACTTC. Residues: CASSLVRTGGSYEQYF.

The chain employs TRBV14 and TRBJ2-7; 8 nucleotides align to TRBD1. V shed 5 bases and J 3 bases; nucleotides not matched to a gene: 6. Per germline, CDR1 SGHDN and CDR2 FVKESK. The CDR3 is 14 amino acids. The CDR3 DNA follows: TGTGCCAGCAGCGGGTACAGGGGGAACTACGAGCAGTACTTC. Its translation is CASSGYRGNYEQYF.

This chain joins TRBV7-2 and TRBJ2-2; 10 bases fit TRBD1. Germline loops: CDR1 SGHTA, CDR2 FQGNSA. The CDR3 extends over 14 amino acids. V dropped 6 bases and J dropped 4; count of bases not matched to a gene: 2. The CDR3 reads CASSRDRGTGELFF. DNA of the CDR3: TGTGCCAGCAGTCGGGACAGGGGCACCGGGGAGCTGTTTTTT.

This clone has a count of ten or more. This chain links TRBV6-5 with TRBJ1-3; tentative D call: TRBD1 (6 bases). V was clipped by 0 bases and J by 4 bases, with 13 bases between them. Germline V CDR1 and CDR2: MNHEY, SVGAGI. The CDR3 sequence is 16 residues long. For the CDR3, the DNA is TGTGCCAGCAGTTACTCGGCAGGGGCTGGAGGAAACACCATATATTTT. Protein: CASSYSAGAGGNTIYF.

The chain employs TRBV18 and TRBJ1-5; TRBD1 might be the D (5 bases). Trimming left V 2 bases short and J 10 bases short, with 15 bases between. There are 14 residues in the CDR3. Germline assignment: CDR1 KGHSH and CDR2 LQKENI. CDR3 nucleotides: TGTGCCAGCTCACCAAGTTCGGGGGAAAGCCCCCAGCATTTT. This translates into CASSPSSGESPQHF.

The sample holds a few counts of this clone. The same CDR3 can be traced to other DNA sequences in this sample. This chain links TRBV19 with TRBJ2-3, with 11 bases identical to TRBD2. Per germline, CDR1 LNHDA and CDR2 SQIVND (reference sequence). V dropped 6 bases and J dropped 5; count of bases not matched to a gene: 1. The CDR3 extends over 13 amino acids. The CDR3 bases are TGTGCCAGTAGAGGACTAGCGGGAGATACGCAGTATTTT. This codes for CASRGLAGDTQYF.

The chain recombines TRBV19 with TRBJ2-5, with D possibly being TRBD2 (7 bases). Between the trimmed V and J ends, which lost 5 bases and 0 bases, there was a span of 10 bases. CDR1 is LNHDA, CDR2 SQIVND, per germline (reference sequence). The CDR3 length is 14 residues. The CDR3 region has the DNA TGTGCCAGTAGTGAGGGGGGGCACCAAGAGACCCAGTACTTC. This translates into CASSEGGHQETQYF.